This passage covers 8 T cell receptor beta chains from one sample sequenced in a study of blood T cell repertoires in COVID-19. Measured with immunoSEQ multiplex PCR; TCRdb has only the in-frame clones, and not every one. The sample holds about 97,000 clones; over 80% are singletons and the top ten take approximately 5.7%. The sequencing sample was made of peripheral blood. These receptors were taken from a man aged 50 or older with active COVID-19.

This chain links TRBV6-1 with TRBJ2-7; the D is unclear. V was trimmed by 0 bases and J by 1 base, leaving 7 bases between them. This CDR3 comprises 14 residues. The germline CDR1 and CDR2 sequences are MNHNS and SASEGT. As DNA, the CDR3 is TGTGCCAGCAGTGAAGCTAGCCGATCCTACGAGCAGTACTTC. Its protein product is CASSEASRSYEQYF.

The chain combines TRBV29-1 with TRBJ1-1, with D possibly matching TRBD1 (5 bases). The germline CDR1 and CDR2 sequences are SQVTM and ANQGSEA. This CDR3 contains 13 residues. V was clipped by 7 bases and J by 5 bases, with 17 bases between them. The CDR3 reads CSASAQGGTEAFF. The CDR3 region has the DNA TGCAGCGCATCCGCCCAGGGTGGAACTGAAGCTTTCTTT.

V usage is TRBV11-2 and J usage is TRBJ2-7; 8 nucleotides agree with TRBD2. In germline, CDR1 is SGHAT, CDR2 FQNNGV. The ends lost 3 bases at V and 2 bases at J; junction bases unmatched: 6. The CDR3 runs to 15 residues. The CDR3 sequence is CASSFEAGVTYEQYF. The CDR3 DNA follows: TGTGCCAGCAGCTTTGAAGCGGGAGTGACCTACGAGCAGTACTTC.

A single count supports this clone. This chain joins TRBV24-1 and TRBJ2-7; tentative D call: TRBD2 (5 bases). This CDR3 has 15 residues. Germline V gene lookup returns CDR1 KGHDR and CDR2 SFDVKD. The germline V and J ends were trimmed by 2 bases and 3 bases, with 13 bases remaining between them. The CDR3 DNA follows: TGTGCCACCAGTGATTCATCCAGCGGCGACTACGAGCAGTACTTC. Protein: CATSDSSSGDYEQYF.

The chain combines TRBV9 with TRBJ2-1, with D unclear. Germline V gene sequence: CDR1 SGDLS, CDR2 YYNGEE. CDR3 length: 15 amino acids. Trimming cost V 0 bases and J 4 bases, with 11 bases left between them. The DNA for the CDR3 is TGTGCCAGCAGCGTAGAAGCCCCCCCTTACAATGAGCAGTTCTTC. As protein: CASSVEAPPYNEQFF.

This chain uses TRBV15 with TRBJ1-2, with a weak D call TRBD1 (5 bases). Germline CDR1 LNHNV, CDR2 YYDKDF (reference sequence). The CDR3 covers 17 residues. Trimming cost V 0 bases and J 1 base, with 15 bases left between them. The CDR3 reads CATSRDRGGNYNYGYTF. The CDR3 region has the DNA TGTGCCACCAGCAGAGATCGGGGGGGAAACTATAACTATGGCTACACCTTC.

The chain employs TRBV7-9 and TRBJ2-7; 13 positions match TRBD2. V was pared by 6 bases and J by 2 bases, with 4 bases of the junction left unmatched. CDR3 size: 15 residues. Germline V lookup: CDR1 SEHNR, CDR2 FQNEAQ (reference sequence). The CDR3 DNA reads as TGTGCCAGCAGTTCCGGGACTAGCGGGACCTACGAGCAGTACTTC. Translation: CASSSGTSGTYEQYF.

The V gene is TRBV27, the J gene TRBJ1-2; D possibly corresponds to TRBD1 (6 bases). The V gene lost 5 bases and the J gene lost 3 bases, with 10 bases spanning the gap. The CDR3 loop spans 13 amino acids. Per germline, CDR1 MNHEY and CDR2 SMNVEV (reference sequence). The CDR3 here is CASSHKGDYGYTF. The CDR3 nucleotides read TGTGCCAGCAGTCACAAGGGGGACTATGGCTACACCTTC.